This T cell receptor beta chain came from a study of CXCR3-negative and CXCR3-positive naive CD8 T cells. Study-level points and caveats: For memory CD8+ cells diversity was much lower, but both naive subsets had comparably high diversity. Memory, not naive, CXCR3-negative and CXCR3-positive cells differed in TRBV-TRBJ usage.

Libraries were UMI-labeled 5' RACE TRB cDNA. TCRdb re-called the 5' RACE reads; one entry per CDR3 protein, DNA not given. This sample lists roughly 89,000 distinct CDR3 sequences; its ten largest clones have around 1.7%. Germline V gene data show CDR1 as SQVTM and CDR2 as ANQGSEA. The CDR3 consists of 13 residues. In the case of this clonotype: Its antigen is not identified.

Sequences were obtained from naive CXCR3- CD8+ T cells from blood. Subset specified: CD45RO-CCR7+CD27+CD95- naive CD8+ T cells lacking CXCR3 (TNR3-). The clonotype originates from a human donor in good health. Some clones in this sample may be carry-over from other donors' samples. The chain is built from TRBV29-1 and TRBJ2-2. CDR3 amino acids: CSVVLPHTGELFF.